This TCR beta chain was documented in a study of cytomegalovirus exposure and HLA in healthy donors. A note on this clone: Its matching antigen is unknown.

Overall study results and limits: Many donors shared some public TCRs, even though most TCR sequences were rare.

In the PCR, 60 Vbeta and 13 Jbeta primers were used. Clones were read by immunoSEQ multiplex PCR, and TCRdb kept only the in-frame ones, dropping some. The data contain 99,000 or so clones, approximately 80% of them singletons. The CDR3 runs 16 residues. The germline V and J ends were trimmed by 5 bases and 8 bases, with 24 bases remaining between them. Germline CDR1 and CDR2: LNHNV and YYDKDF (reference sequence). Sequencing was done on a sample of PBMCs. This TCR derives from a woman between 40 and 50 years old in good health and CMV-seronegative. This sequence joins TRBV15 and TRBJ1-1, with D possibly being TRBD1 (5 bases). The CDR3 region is CATSRAGVESWVEAFF. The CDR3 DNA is TGTGCCACCAGCCGAGCGGGGGTCGAGAGTTGGGTGGAAGCTTTCTTT.